This T cell receptor beta chain stems from a study of blood T cells in healthy people across ages. General study points: Per million T cells, TCR beta diversity dropped roughly linearly as age increased. Both higher diversity and more naive CD4+ cells marked long-lived donors when set against aged donors.

Individuals who donated were healthy Caucasians from Russia aged about 6 to 90. This CDR3 contains 15 residues. CDR1 and CDR2 from the germline V gene are MDHEN and SYDVKM. V lost 5 bases to trimming and J lost 5 bases, with 16 bases between them. A sample-barcoded 5' primer and a J-beta primer mix were used in a second PCR of about 6 to 11 cycles. A template-switch adaptor that had 12 random nucleotides put a tag on each cDNA molecule. One entry per CDR3 protein, called by TCRdb with MiXCR from the 5' RACE reads. The sample carries about 1.8 million distinct CDR3 sequences, just under 50% recorded once. This clonotype was counted a few times. Its antigen is as yet unknown.

This TCR derives from a woman in her forties in good health. Sequenced sample: blood. This chain uses TRBV28 with TRBJ2-1; the D gene is possibly TRBD2 (6 bases). Written as DNA, the CDR3 is TGTGCCAGCAGTGCCGGGGGAAGTGGGAACAATGAGCAGTTCTTC. Its translation is CASSAGGSGNNEQFF.